The rows below give T cell receptor beta chains drawn from one sample of a study of vaccination and CD4 T cells after COVID-19. TCRdb processed the PCR reads anew with MiXCR; each CDR3 protein has one entry. The sample records approximately 11,000 distinct CDR3 sequences, roughly 43% being singletons. These receptors have no known antigen. The specimen sequenced was CD4+ T cells from blood, cultured in vitro. These receptors were obtained from a human donor in good health. CDR3s include the opening cysteine and the closing phenylalanine or tryptophan. D genes are given only for firm matches. Part of the rows lack a size; the others show once, few, many or a class for expanded clones.

clone size	J gene	V gene	D gene	CDR3 DNA	CDR3 protein
few	TRBJ2-7	TRBV15	TRBD2	TGTGCCACCAGCAGGGAATTAAGCGGGAGGACGTCCTACGAGCAGTACTTC	CATSRELSGRTSYEQYF
few	TRBJ2-5	TRBV28	-	TGTGCCAGCAGGGCCCCAGCCCAAGAGACCCAGTACTTC	CASRAPAQETQYF
-	TRBJ1-2	TRBV15	TRBD1	TGTGCCACCAGCAGAGTCGGGACAGGGACTCGCCTGACTAACTATGGCTACACCTTC	CATSRVGTGTRLTNYGYTF
few	TRBJ2-2	TRBV7-9	-	TGTGCCAGCAGCCCGAGCCGAGGGCCTCTAACCGGGGAGCTGTTTTTT	CASSPSRGPLTGELFF
-	TRBJ2-2	TRBV6-4	-	TGTGCCAGCAGTAACAGGGACACCGGGGAGCTGTTTTTT	CASSNRDTGELFF
few	TRBJ2-1	TRBV11-2	-	TGTGCCAGCAGCTTAGTGCCAGACGTGGGGGAGCAGTTCTTC	CASSLVPDVGEQFF
few	TRBJ2-5	TRBV11-2	-	TGTGCCAGCAGCCCCGGCCTCCTCATAGAGACCCAGTACTTC	CASSPGLLIETQYF
-	TRBJ2-7	TRBV24-1	TRBD2	TGTGCCACCAGCCGGGACGGGAGGGCCTACGAGCAGTACTTC	CATSRDGRAYEQYF
few	TRBJ1-2	TRBV5-4	TRBD1	TGTGCCAGCAGCTTGGGGGGACAGCCCATCTATGGCTACACCTTC	CASSLGGQPIYGYTF
-	TRBJ2-3	TRBV28	-	TGTGCCAGCAGTTCCCGGACAGTCCCCACAGATACGCAGTATTTT	CASSSRTVPTDTQYF
-	TRBJ1-1	TRBV24-1	TRBD1	TGTGCCACCCGAGGACAGGGTACGGGCACTGAAGCTTTCTTT	CATRGQGTGTEAFF
few	TRBJ2-5	TRBV6-1	TRBD1	TGTGCCAGCAGTACCGGACAGGGGGAGACCCAGTACTTC	CASSTGQGETQYF
-	TRBJ1-2	TRBV5-5	-	TGTGCCAGCAGCTTTCCCCCCAACTATGGCTACACCTTC	CASSFPPNYGYTF
-	TRBJ2-7	TRBV3-1	-	TGTGCCAGCAGCCAAGACGGCGTATCCTACGAGCAGTACTTC	CASSQDGVSYEQYF
-	TRBJ2-6	TRBV20-1	-	TGCAGTGCTAGTGTGGCGAGTGGGGCCAACGTCCTGACTTTC	CSASVASGANVLTF
-	TRBJ2-7	TRBV6-5	-	TGTGCCAGCAGTTACCCAGAGAGGGCCCACTACAAGCAGTACTTC	CASSYPERAHYKQYF
-	TRBJ2-7	TRBV6-1	-	TGTGCCAGTCGGACAGAACTTTACGAGCAGTACTTC	CASRTELYEQYF
few	TRBJ2-3	TRBV20-1	TRBD2	TGCAGTGCTAGTAGGCTAGCGGGGGACACAGATACGCAGTATTTT	CSASRLAGDTDTQYF
-	TRBJ2-7	TRBV7-2	TRBD2	TGTGCCAGCAGCTTAACTAGCGGGAGAGACGAGCAGTACTTC	CASSLTSGRDEQYF
-	TRBJ1-1	TRBV6-2/TRBV6-3	TRBD1	TGTGCCAGCAGTTACCCAGTCCCGGGACAGGGAGTCACTGAAGCTTTCTTT	CASSYPVPGQGVTEAFF
-	TRBJ1-1	TRBV12-3/TRBV12-4	-	TGTGCCAGCAGGGGCGACCACACTGAAGCTTTCTTT	CASRGDHTEAFF
-	TRBJ2-5	TRBV20-1	-	TGCAGTGCTACCATAGAAACCCAGTACTTC	CSATIETQYF
few	TRBJ2-1	TRBV7-2	-	TGTGCCAGCAGCCGACCCGGGCCCGGCAATGAGCAGTTCTTC	CASSRPGPGNEQFF
-	TRBJ2-5	TRBV20-1	-	TGCAGTGCTAGAGGACGGGGAGCTGGGGGAGAGACCCAGTACTTC	CSARGRGAGGETQYF
-	TRBJ2-1	TRBV20-1	-	TGCAGTGCTAGCGCGGCGGGACCATACAATGAGCAGTTCTTC	CSASAAGPYNEQFF
few	TRBJ2-3	TRBV18	-	TGTGCCAGCTCACCGCGTTCAACGGCTAGCACAGATACGCAGTATTTT	CASSPRSTASTDTQYF
-	TRBJ1-2	TRBV7-9	TRBD1	TGTGCCAGCAGCCCCGGGACAGCCACGTCGTGGGGCTACACCTTC	CASSPGTATSWGYTF
-	TRBJ2-6	TRBV20-1	TRBD2	TGCAGTGCTAGATCCGGGACTAGCGGGACCTCTGGGGCCAACGTCCTGACTTTC	CSARSGTSGTSGANVLTF
few	TRBJ2-5	TRBV11-2	TRBD1	TGTGCCAGCAGCCTCGAGACAGGGGGCTACGAGACCCAGTACTTC	CASSLETGGYETQYF
few	TRBJ1-5	TRBV6-2/TRBV6-3	TRBD1	TGTGCCAGCAGTGAAAGAGGACAGGGGGTCCCTCAGCCCCAGCATTTT	CASSERGQGVPQPQHF
-	TRBJ2-1	TRBV20-1	-	TGCAGTGCTAGAGATGCCGGACGATACAATGAGCAGTTCTTC	CSARDAGRYNEQFF
-	TRBJ2-1	TRBV28	TRBD2	TGTGCCAGCAGTTTACTAGCGGGGAGGAATGAGCAGTTCTTC	CASSLLAGRNEQFF
-	TRBJ2-5	TRBV7-2	TRBD1	TGTGCCAGCAGCAAGGGACAGACCCCCAAGACCCAGTACTTC	CASSKGQTPKTQYF
once	TRBJ2-2	TRBV7-6	TRBD2	TGTGGCAGCAGCTTACTTGGGGGGGGAGCCGGGGAGCTGTTTTTT	CGSSLLGGGAGELFF
-	TRBJ1-1	TRBV7-3	-	TGTGCCAGCAGCTTCTCGGTCTCTGGGAACACTGAAGCTTTCTTT	CASSFSVSGNTEAFF
few	TRBJ2-5	TRBV30	-	TGTGCCTGGAGGTTGGGAGAGACCCAGTACTTC	CAWRLGETQYF
-	TRBJ2-1	TRBV7-2	-	TGTGCCAGCAGCTTAGCGCGGCCGCCCAATGAGCAGTTCTTC	CASSLARPPNEQFF
few	TRBJ1-2	TRBV24-1	TRBD1	TGTGCCACCAGTGATGCGGACAGGGGGGGTTATGGCTACACCTTC	CATSDADRGGYGYTF
-	TRBJ2-7	TRBV6-2/TRBV6-3	TRBD1	TGTGCCAGCAGCCACGGACAGGGCAGCGAGCAGTACTTC	CASSHGQGSEQYF
-	TRBJ2-4	TRBV27	-	TGTGCCAGCAGTTTGAGTGGCAGGGGTGGTAACATTCAGTACTTC	CASSLSGRGGNIQYF
-	TRBJ2-7	TRBV5-4	-	TGTGCCAGCAGCTTGTCCCAGAACGAGCAGTACTTC	CASSLSQNEQYF
-	TRBJ2-5	TRBV27	-	TGTGCCAGCAGTTCCAGATTCGGAGAGACCCAGTACTTC	CASSSRFGETQYF
-	TRBJ1-1	TRBV19	-	TGTGCCAGTAGCTCAACTTTGTGGAACACTGAAGCTTTCTTT	CASSSTLWNTEAFF
few	TRBJ2-3	TRBV6-5	TRBD2	TGTGCCAGCAGTTACTTGGGGGGGAGCACAGATACGCAGTATTTT	CASSYLGGSTDTQYF
few	TRBJ2-5	TRBV6-4	-	TGTGCCAGCAGTCCGCGTGGGGCGAATGGGGAGACCCAGTACTTC	CASSPRGANGETQYF
once	TRBJ1-5	TRBV10-3	-	TGTGCCATCAGTGACAAGCTTCTCTCGCCCCAGCATTTT	CAISDKLLSPQHF
once	TRBJ1-2	TRBV20-1	-	TGCAGTGCTAGAGTAGGGAGGGAAGGCTACACCTTC	CSARVGREGYTF
-	TRBJ1-1	TRBV7-9	-	TGTGCCAGCAGCCTCAACACTGAAGCTTTCTTT	CASSLNTEAFF
once	TRBJ2-6	TRBV10-3	TRBD2	TGTGCCAGCGGGACTAGGCAATCGGGGGCCAACGTCCTGACTTTC	CASGTRQSGANVLTF
-	TRBJ2-7	TRBV5-8	TRBD1	TGTGCCAGCATGCTCGGGACAGCCTACGAGCAGTACTTC	CASMLGTAYEQYF
few	TRBJ1-6	TRBV6-1	TRBD1	TGTGCCAGCAGTGCTCGGACAGGGGATTCACCCCTCCACTTT	CASSARTGDSPLHF
-	TRBJ2-1	TRBV28	TRBD2	TGTGCCAGCAGTTTATGGTCCAGCGGGAGATGGAATGAGCAGTTCTTC	CASSLWSSGRWNEQFF
few	TRBJ2-1	TRBV6-2/TRBV6-3	-	TGTGCCAGCAGTTTACCCGGGGCCAATGAGCAGTTCTTC	CASSLPGANEQFF
few	TRBJ2-3	TRBV20-1	TRBD2	TGCAGTGCTAGTATACTAGCGGGAGATACGCAGTATTTT	CSASILAGDTQYF
-	TRBJ2-7	TRBV7-9	TRBD2	TGTGCCAGCAGCCCCGGGACTAGCGGGAGCTTTGCCTACGAGCAGTGCTTC	CASSPGTSGSFAYEQCF
medium-sized	TRBJ2-1	TRBV7-9	-	TGTGCCAGCAGTTGGAACTACAATGAGCAGTTCTTC	CASSWNYNEQFF
few	TRBJ2-1	TRBV7-2	-	TGTGCCAGCAGCGGGACATTTGGTACCAATGAGCAGTTCTTC	CASSGTFGTNEQFF